This T cell receptor beta chain appears in the sequencing data of a study of blood T cells in healthy people across ages. In the study overall: Using template switching, researchers captured about one barcoded beta molecule for each two T cells. Study-level results: TCR beta diversity per million T cells fell roughly linearly with age.

A sample-barcoded 5' primer and a J-beta primer mix were used in a second PCR of roughly 6 to 11 cycles. One entry per CDR3 protein results from TCRdb running MiXCR on the 5' RACE reads. The data show around 1.5 million distinct CDR3 sequences, with approximately 59% seen just once and approximately 7% held by the top ten. This clonotype turned up a few times. Antigen unknown. Germline loops: CDR1 ENHRY, CDR2 SYGVKD. V dropped 6 bases and J dropped 4; count of bases not matched to a gene: 9. The CDR3 consists of 18 residues. The sequence was collected from a man younger than 35 in good health. Sequenced: blood. This chain connects TRBV10-3 to TRBJ2-6, with TRBD2 matching over 13 bases. The CDR3 DNA is TGTGCCATCAGCGACGTGGGACTAGCGGGGTTCGGGGCCAACGTCCTGACTTTC. Encoded protein: CAISDVGLAGFGANVLTF.